This entry concerns a single T cell receptor (beta chain). Its target is not known. Germline V CDR1 and CDR2: SGHRS, YFSETQ. CDR3 length: 18 residues. V was pared by 3 bases and J by 1 base, with 14 bases of the junction left unmatched. The primer mix had 60 Vbeta and 13 Jbeta primers. TCRdb keeps only in-frame clones here, not all; method: immunoSEQ multiplex PCR. The repertoire holds 80,000 to 130,000 clones, with 79% as singletons. This sample is part of a study of cytomegalovirus exposure and HLA in healthy donors. General study results and limits: The authors listed some 150 TCR beta chains as cytomegalovirus-associated. In a later analysis, a missense DCLRE1C variant was linked to TCR beta V- and J-gene trimming. In vitro checks showed that a few CMV-associated chains really do target CMV antigens. Of the V segments, some could not be distinguished, including TRBV6-2 and TRBV6-3, and were excluded.

The chain couples TRBV5-1 to TRBJ2-3; 7 bases fit TRBD2. The receptor comes from a female donor in good health and CMV-seropositive. The specimen was PBMCs. The CDR3 DNA follows: TGCGCCAGCAGCTCCTCCTGGGGGAGGGCCTCCGGCACAGATACGCAGTATTTT. Its translation is CASSSSWGRASGTDTQYF.